This T cell receptor (beta chain) was documented in a study of OX40 agonist ivuxolimab in advanced cancers. Turning to the study itself: The dose-escalation group included hepatocellular carcinoma, melanoma, renal cell carcinoma and head and neck cancer.

Points from the study as a whole: Certain nonresponders additionally had low normalized T-cell clonal expansion.

The germline V and J ends were trimmed by 0 bases and 6 bases, with 11 bases remaining between them. The CDR3 totals 15 residues. Germline loops: CDR1 SNHLY, CDR2 FYNNEI. Profiled with immunoSEQ multiplex PCR; TCRdb holds only in-frame clones, not every one. The sample has about 58,000 clones, about 79% seen once; the top ten hold approximately 1.5%. This clone was detected only a few times. The antigen is not known. Patients were excluded for autoimmune disease history or systemic immunosuppression. Sampled blood was obtained at baseline, cycle 4 day 1, and cycle 7 day 1. This chain connects TRBV2 to TRBJ1-4; TRBD1 is a possible D gene (6 bases). This specimen was CD4+ or CD8+ T cells sorted from blood, taken in a trial of the OX40 agonist ivuxolimab. The TCR sequence derives from an adult with an advanced solid tumor such as melanoma, head and neck, liver or kidney cancer. CDR3 in amino acids: CASSEAGGRYEKLFF. The CDR3 DNA reads TGTGCCAGCAGTGAAGCAGGGGGTCGTTATGAAAAACTGTTTTTT.